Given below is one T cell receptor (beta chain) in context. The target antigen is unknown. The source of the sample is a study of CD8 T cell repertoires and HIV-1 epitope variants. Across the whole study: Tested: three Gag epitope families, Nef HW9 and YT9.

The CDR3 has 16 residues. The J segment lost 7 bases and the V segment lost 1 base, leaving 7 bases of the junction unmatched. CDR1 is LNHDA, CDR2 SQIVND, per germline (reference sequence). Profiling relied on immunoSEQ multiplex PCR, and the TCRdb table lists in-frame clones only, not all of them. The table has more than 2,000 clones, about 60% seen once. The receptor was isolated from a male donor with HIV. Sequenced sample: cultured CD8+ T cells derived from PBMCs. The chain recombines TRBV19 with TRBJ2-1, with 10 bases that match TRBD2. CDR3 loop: CASSIGLAGVLNEQFF. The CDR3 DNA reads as TGTGCCAGTAGTATAGGGCTAGCGGGGGTCCTTAATGAGCAGTTCTTC.